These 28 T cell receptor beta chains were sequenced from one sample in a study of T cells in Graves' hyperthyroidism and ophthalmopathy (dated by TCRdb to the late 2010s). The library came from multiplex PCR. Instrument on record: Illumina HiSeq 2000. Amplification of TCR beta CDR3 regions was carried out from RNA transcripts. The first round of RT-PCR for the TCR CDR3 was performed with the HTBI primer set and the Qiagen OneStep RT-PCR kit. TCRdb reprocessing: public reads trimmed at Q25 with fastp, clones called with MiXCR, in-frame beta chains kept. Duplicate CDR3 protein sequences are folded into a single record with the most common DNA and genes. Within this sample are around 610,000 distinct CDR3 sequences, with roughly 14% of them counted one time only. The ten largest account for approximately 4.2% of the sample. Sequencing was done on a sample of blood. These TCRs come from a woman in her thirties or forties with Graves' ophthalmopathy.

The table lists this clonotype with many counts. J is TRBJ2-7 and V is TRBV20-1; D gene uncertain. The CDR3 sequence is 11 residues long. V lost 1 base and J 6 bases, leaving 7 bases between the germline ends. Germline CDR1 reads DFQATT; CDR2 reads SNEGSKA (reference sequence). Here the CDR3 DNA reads TGCAGTGCTAGAGTCCATGGCGAGCAGTACTTC. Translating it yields CSARVHGEQYF.

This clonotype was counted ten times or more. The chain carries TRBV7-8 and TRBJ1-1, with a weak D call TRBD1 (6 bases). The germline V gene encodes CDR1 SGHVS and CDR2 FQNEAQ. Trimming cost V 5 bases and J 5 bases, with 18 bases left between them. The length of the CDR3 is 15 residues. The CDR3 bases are TGTGCCAGCAGCCTCACAGGGTCGGGCGGGACTGAAGCTTTCTTT. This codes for CASSLTGSGGTEAFF.

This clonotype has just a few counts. CDR3 sequence (DNA): TGTGCCAGCAGTTACAGACAGGAGAACACTGAAGCTTTCTTT. This sequence encodes CASSYRQENTEAFF. V gene TRBV6-5 combines with J gene TRBJ1-1, with D perhaps TRBD1 (6 bases). Trimming took off 2 bases at V and 1 base at J, with 8 bases between the two ends. The germline gives CDR1 MNHEY, CDR2 SVGAGI. The CDR3 has 14 amino acids.

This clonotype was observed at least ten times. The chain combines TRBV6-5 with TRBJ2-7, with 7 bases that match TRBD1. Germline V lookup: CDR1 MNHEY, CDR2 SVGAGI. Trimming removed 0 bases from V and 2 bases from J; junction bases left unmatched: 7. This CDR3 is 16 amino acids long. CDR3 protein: CASSYSGQGDPYEQYF. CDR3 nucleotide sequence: TGTGCCAGCAGTTACTCCGGCCAGGGGGATCCCTACGAGCAGTACTTC.

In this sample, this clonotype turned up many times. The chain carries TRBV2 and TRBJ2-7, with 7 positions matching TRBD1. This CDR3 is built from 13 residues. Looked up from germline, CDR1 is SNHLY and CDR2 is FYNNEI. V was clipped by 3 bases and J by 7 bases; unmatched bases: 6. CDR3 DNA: TGTGCCAGCAGTGAGGGACAGCTGGGGGAGCAGTACTTC. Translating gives CASSEGQLGEQYF.

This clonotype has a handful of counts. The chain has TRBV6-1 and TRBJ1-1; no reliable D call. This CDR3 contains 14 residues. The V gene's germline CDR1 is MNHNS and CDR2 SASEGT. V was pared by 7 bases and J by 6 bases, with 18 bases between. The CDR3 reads CASMVPPEGSEAFF. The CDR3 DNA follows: TGTGCCAGCATGGTACCTCCAGAAGGGTCTGAAGCTTTCTTT.

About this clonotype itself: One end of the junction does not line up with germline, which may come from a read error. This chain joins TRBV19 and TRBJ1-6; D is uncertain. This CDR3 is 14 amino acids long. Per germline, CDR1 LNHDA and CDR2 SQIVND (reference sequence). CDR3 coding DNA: TGTGCCAGTAGTATGGTGAAGGGAGATTCACCCCTCCACTTC. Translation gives CASSMVKGDSPLHF.

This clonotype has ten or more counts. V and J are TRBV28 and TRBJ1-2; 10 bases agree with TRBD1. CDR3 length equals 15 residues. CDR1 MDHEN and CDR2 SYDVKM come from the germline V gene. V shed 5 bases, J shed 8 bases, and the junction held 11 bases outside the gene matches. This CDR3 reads CASSPRSRDRGGYTF. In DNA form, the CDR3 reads TGTGCCAGCAGTCCCCGATCCCGGGACAGGGGCGGCTACACCTTC.

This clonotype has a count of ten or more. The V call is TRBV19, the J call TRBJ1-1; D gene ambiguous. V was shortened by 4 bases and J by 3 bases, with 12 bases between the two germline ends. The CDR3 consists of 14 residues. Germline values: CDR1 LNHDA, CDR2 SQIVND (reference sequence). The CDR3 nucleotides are TGTGCCAGTAGTACCGCCGGGTCCCACACTGAAGCTTTCTTT. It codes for CASSTAGSHTEAFF.

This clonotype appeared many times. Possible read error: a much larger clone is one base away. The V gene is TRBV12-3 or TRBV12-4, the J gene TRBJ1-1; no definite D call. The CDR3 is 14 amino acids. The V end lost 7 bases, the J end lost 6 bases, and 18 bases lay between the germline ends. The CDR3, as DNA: TGTGCCAGCACCTTGACGGGAGGGTACGCTGAAGCTTTCTTT. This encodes CASTLTGGYAEAFF.

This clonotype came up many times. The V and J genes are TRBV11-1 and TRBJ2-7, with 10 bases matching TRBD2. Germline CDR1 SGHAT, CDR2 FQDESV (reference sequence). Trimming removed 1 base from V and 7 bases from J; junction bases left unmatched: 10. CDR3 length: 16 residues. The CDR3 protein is CASSLVGLAGVGEQYF. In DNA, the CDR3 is TGTGCCAGCAGCTTAGTCGGGCTAGCGGGAGTGGGAGAGCAGTACTTC.

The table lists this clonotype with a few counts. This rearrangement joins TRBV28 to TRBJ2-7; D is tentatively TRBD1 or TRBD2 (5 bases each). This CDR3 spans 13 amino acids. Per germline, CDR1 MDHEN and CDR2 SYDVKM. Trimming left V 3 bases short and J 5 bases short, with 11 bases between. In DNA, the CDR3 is TGTGCCAGCAGTTTGGGGGACCTCCACGAGCAGTACTTC. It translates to CASSLGDLHEQYF.

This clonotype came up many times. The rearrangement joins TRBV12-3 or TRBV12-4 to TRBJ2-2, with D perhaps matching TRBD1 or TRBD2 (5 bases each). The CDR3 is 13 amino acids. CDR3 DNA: TGTGACGATTCAGGGAGGAACACCGGGGAGCTGTTTTTT. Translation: CDDSGRNTGELFF.

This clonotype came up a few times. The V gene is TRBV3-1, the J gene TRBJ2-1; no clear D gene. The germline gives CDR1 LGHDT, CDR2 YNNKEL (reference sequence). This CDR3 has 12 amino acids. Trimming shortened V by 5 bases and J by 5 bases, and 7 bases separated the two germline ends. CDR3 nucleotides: TGTGCCAGCAGCGGTCATAACAATGAGCAGTTCTTC. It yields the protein CASSGHNNEQFF.

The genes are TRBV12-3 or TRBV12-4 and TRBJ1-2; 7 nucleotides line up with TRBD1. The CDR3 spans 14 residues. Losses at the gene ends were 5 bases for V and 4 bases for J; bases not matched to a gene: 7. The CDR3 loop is CASSPDRVRYGYTF. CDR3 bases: TGTGCCAGCAGTCCCGACAGGGTTCGCTATGGCTACACCTTC.

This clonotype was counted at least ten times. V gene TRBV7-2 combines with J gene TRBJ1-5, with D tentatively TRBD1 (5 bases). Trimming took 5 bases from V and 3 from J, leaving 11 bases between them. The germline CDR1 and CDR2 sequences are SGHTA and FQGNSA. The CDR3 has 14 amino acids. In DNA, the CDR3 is TGTGCCAGCAGCGTCGACAGTTCCAATCAGCCCCAGCATTTT. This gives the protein CASSVDSSNQPQHF.

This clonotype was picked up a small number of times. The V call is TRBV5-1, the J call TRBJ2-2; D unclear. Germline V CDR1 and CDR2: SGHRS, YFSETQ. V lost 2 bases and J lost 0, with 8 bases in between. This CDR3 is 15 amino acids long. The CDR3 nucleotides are TGCGCCAGCAGCTTCGATACGACGAACACCGGGGAGCTGTTTTTT. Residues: CASSFDTTNTGELFF.

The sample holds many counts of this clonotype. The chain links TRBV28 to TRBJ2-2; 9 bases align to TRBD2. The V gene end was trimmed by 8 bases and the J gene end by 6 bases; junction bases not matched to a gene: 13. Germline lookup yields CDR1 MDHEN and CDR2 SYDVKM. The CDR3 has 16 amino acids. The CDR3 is CASSLLPSGISGELFF. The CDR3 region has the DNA TGTGCCAGCTCCTTGCTCCCTAGCGGGATCTCCGGGGAGCTGTTTTTT.

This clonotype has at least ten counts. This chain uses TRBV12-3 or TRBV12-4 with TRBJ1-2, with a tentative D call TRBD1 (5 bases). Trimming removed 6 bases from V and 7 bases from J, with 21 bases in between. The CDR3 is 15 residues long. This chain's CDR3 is CASRREGRWGSGYTF. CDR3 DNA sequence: TGTGCCAGCAGACGAGAGGGCCGATGGGGGTCTGGCTACACCTTC.

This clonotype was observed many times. DNA of the CDR3: TGTGCCAGCAGCGCCTATGGGGGCCAACGGGGAGACACTGAAGCTTTCTTT. Translation gives CASSAYGGQRGDTEAFF. The gene calls are TRBV9 and TRBJ1-1, with a possible D match to TRBD1 (6 bases). The CDR3 loop spans 17 amino acids. V was clipped by 3 bases and J by 3 bases, with 21 bases between them. Germline CDR1 reads SGDLS; CDR2 reads YYNGEE.

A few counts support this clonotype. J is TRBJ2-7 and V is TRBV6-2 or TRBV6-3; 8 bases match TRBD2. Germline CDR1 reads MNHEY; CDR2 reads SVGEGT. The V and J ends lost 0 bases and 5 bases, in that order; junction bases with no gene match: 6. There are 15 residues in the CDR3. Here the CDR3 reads CASSYSTGLADEQYF. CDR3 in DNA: TGTGCCAGCAGTTACTCTACAGGACTAGCAGACGAGCAGTACTTC.

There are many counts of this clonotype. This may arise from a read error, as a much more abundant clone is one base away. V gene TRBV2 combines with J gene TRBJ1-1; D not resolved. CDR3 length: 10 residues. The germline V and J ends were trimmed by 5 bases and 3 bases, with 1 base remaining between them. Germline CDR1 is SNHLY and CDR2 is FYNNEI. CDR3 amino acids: CASSYTEAFF. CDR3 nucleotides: TGTGCCAGCAGTTACACTGAAGCTTTCTTT.

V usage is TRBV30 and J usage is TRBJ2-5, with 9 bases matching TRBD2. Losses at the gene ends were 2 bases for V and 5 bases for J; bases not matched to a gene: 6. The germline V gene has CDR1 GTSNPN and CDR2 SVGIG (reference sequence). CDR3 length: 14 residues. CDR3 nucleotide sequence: TGTGCCTGGAGTTTCGCGGGAGGGCACGAGACCCAGTACTTC. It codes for CAWSFAGGHETQYF.

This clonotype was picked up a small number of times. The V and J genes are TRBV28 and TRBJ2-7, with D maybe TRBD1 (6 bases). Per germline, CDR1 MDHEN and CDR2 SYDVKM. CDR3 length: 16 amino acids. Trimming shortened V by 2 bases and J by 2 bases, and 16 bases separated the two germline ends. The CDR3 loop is CASSLVGHRAPYEQYF. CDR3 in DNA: TGTGCCAGCAGTTTAGTGGGACACCGGGCCCCCTACGAGCAGTACTTC.

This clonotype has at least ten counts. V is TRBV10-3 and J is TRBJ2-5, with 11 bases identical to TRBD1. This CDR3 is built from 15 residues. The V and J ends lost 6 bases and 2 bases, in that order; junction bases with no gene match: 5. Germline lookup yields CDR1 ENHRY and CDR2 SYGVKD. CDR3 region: CAISPGTGGQETQYF. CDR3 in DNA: TGTGCCATCAGCCCCGGGACAGGGGGTCAAGAGACCCAGTACTTC.

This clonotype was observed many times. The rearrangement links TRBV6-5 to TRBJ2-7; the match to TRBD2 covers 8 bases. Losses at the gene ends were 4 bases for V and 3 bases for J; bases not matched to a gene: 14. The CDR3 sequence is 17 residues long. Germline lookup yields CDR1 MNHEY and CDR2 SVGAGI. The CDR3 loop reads CASSLGASGLWGYEQYF. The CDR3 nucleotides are TGTGCCAGCAGTTTAGGGGCTAGCGGGTTATGGGGCTACGAGCAGTACTTC.

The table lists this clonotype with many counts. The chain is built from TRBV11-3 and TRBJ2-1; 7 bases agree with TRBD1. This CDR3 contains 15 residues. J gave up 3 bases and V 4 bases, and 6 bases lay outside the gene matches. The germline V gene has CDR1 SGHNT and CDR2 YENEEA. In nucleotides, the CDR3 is TGTGCCAGCAGCTCCGACAGGGCGAACTACAATGAGCAGTTCTTC. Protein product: CASSSDRANYNEQFF. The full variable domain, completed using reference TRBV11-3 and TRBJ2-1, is EAGVVQSPRYKIIEKKQPVAFWCNPISGHNTLYWYLQNLGQGPELLIRYENEEAVDDSQLPKDRFSAERLKGVDSTLKIQPAELGDSAVYLCASSSDRANYNEQFFGPGTRLTVL.

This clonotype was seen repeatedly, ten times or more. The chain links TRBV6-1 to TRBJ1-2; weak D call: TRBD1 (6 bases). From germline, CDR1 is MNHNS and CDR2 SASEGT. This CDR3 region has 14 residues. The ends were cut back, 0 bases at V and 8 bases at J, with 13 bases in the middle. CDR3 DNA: TGTGCCAGCAGTGAAGCGCGGGGGGCTGGGGGCTACACCTTC. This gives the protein CASSEARGAGGYTF.